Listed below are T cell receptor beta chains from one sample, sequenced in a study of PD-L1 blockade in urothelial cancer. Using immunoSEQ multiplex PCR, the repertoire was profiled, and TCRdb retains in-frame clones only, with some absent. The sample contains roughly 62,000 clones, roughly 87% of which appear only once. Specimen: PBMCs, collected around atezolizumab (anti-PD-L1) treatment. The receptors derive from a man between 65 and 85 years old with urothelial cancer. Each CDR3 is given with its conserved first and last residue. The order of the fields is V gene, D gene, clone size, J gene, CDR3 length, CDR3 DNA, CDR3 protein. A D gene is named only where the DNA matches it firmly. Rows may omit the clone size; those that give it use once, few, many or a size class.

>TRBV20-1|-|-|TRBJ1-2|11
TGCAGTGCCCGCCCCGGGGGAGGCTACACCTTC
CSARPGGGYTF
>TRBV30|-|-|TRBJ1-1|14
TGTGCCTGGAGTTCATATAGAATGAACACTGAAGCTTTCTTT
CAWSSYRMNTEAFF
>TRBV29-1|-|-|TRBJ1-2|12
TGCAGCGCTGGCAGGCAAAATTATGGCTACACCTTC
CSAGRQNYGYTF
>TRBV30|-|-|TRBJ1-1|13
TGTGCCTGGATTGGAGGGTCACTCTTCGAAGCTTTCTTT
CAWIGGSLFEAFF
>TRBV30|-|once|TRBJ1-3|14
TGTGCCTGGAGTCCTACAGCTCCTGGAAACACCATATATTTT
CAWSPTAPGNTIYF
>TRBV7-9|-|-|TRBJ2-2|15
TGTGCCAGCAGCTTCCGGACTGGGAACACCGGGGAGCTGTTTTTT
CASSFRTGNTGELFF
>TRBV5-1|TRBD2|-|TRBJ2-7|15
TGCGCCAGCAGCGATAGCGGGAGGCCACTCGACGAGCAGTACTTC
CASSDSGRPLDEQYF
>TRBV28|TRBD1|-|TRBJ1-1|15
TGTGCCAGCAGTTACCGACAGGGATCGTTCACTGAAGCTTTCTTT
CASSYRQGSFTEAFF
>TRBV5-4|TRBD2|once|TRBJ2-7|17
TGTGCCAGCAGCCAGGGACTAGCGGGAGGGCCGTCCTACGAGCAGTACTTC
CASSQGLAGGPSYEQYF
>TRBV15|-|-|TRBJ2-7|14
TGTGCCACCAGCAGAGATTTCCATCAGGGCGAGCAGTACTTC
CATSRDFHQGEQYF
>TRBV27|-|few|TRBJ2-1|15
TGTGCCAGCAGTTTAGGATCGGAGGGGCAGGATGAGCAGTTCTTC
CASSLGSEGQDEQFF
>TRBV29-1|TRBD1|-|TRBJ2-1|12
TGCAGCGTTTCACAGGGGTGGGATGAGCAGTTCTTC
CSVSQGWDEQFF
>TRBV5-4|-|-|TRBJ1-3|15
TGTGCCAGCAGCGCCGGACTGAGCTCTGGAAACACCATATATTTT
CASSAGLSSGNTIYF